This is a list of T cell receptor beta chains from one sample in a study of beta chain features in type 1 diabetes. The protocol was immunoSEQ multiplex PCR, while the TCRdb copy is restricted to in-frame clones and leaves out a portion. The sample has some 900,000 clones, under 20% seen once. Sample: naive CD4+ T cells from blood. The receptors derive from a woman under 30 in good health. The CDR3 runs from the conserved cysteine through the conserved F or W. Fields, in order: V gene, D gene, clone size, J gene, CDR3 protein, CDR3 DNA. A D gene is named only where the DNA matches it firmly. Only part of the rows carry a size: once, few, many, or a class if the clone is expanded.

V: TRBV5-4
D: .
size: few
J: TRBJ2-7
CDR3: CASSLSGTLTYEQYF
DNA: TGTGCCAGCAGCTTGTCAGGGACCCTCACCTACGAGCAGTACTTC

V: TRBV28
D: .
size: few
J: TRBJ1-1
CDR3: CASSWGGHGQTEAFF
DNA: TGTGCCAGCAGTTGGGGGGGACACGGTCAGACTGAAGCTTTCTTT

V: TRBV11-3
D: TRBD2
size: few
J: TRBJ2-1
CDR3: CASSLTSGYNEQFF
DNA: TGTGCCAGCAGCTTAACTAGCGGCTACAATGAGCAGTTCTTC

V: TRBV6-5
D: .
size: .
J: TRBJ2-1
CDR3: CASGSLGGSLEQFF
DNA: TGTGCCAGCGGTAGCCTTGGGGGGTCCCTTGAGCAGTTCTTC

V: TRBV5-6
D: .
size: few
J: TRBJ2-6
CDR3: CASSLSGTDVLTF
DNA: TGTGCCAGCAGCTTAAGTGGGACGGACGTCCTGACTTTC

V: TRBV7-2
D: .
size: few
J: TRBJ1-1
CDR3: CASSLYRKNTEAFF
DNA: TGTGCCAGCAGCTTATACAGGAAGAACACTGAAGCTTTCTTT

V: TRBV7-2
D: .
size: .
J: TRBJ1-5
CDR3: CASSLVYREWNQPQHF
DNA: TGTGCCAGCAGCTTAGTTTACCGGGAATGGAATCAGCCCCAGCATTTT

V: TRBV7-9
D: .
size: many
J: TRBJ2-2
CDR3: CASSSPGELFF
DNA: TGTGCCAGCAGCTCCCCCGGGGAGCTGTTTTTT

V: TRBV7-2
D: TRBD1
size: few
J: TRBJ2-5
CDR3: CASSLSGQGAQETQYF
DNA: TGTGCCAGCAGCTTATCCGGACAGGGGGCCCAAGAGACCCAGTACTTC

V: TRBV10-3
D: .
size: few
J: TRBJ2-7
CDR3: CAISEEVWGDEQYF
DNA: TGTGCCATCAGTGAGGAGGTCTGGGGCGACGAGCAGTACTTC

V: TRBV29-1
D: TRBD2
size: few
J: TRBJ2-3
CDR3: CSVVRVGGGTDTQYF
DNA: TGCAGCGTTGTGAGAGTCGGGGGGGGCACAGATACGCAGTATTTT

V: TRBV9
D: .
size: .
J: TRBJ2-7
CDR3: CASSPRTEAYEQYF
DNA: TGTGCCAGCAGCCCCCGGACAGAAGCCTACGAGCAGTACTTC

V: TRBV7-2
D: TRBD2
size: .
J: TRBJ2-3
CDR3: CASSKEVGGRALDTQYF
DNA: TGTGCCAGCAGCAAAGAGGTGGGCGGGAGGGCCCTCGATACGCAGTATTTT

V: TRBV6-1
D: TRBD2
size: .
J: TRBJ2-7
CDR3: CASRDLVAGMYEQYF
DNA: TGTGCCAGCCGCGATTTGGTAGCGGGCATGTACGAGCAGTACTTC

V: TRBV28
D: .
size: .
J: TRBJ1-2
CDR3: CASSLRTRYGYTF
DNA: TGTGCCAGCAGTTTGAGAACGAGGTATGGCTACACCTTC

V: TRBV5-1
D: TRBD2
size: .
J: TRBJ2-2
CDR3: CASSLVMRLAGAGTGELFF
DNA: TGCGCCAGCAGCTTGGTTATGCGGCTAGCGGGAGCAGGTACCGGGGAGCTGTTTTTT

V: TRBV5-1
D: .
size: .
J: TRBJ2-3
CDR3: CASSLFPGTPGADTQYF
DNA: TGCGCCAGCAGCTTGTTCCCCGGGACACCAGGCGCAGATACGCAGTATTTT

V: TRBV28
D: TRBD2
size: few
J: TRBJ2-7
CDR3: CASSPTSGRDYEQYF
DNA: TGTGCCAGCAGCCCTACTAGCGGGAGGGACTACGAGCAGTACTTC

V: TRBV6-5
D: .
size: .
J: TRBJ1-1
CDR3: CASLRTVNTEAFF
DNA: TGTGCCAGCCTACGGACAGTGAACACTGAAGCTTTCTTT

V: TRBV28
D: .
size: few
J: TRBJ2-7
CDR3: CASSLPGEPAYEQYF
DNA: TGTGCCAGCAGTTTACCGGGAGAACCAGCCTACGAGCAGTACTTC

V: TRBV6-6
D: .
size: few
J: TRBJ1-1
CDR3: CASSYQVMNTEAFF
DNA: TGTGCCAGCAGTTACCAAGTAATGAACACTGAAGCTTTCTTT

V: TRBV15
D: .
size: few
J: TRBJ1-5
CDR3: CATSRDKVAGVQPQHF
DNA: TGTGCCACCAGCAGAGATAAGGTGGCAGGGGTTCAGCCCCAGCATTTT